These 12 T cell receptor beta chains came from one sample sequenced in a study of blood T cell repertoires in COVID-19. Generated by immunoSEQ multiplex PCR, the TCRdb table keeps only in-frame clones and is missing some. The table has about 180,000 clones, about 86% seen once. The sample taken for sequencing was peripheral blood. These receptor sequences come from a man aged 50 to 60 with active or convalescent COVID-19.

The V gene is TRBV2, the J gene TRBJ1-2, with a possible D match to TRBD1 (5 bases). The CDR3 is made up of 13 amino acids. CDR1 is SNHLY and CDR2 is FYNNEI in the germline V gene. The germline V and J ends were trimmed by 2 bases and 8 bases, with 12 bases remaining between them. The CDR3 protein is CASSETRDDGYTF. The CDR3 DNA reads TGTGCCAGCAGTGAAACCAGGGATGACGGCTACACCTTC. The full variable domain, rest sourced from reference TRBV2 and TRBJ1-2, is EPEVTQTPSHQVTQMGQEVILRCVPISNHLYFYWYRQILGQKVEFLVSFYNNEISEKSEIFDDQFSVERPDGSNFTLKIRSTKLEDSAMYFCASSETRDDGYTFGSGTRLTVV.

The V call is TRBV6-2 or TRBV6-3, the J call TRBJ2-1; D gene unclear. Germline CDR1 is MNHEY and CDR2 is SVGEGT. Trimming pared 6 bases from V and 12 bases from J, leaving 12 bases between. This CDR3 is 11 amino acids long. CDR3 coding DNA: TGTGCCAGCAGCTATAACCTCGGGCAGTTCTTC. Translated: CASSYNLGQFF.

This clone was counted a single time. This rearrangement joins TRBV2 to TRBJ1-1; a weak D match, TRBD1 (6 bases). The germline gives CDR1 SNHLY, CDR2 FYNNEI. This CDR3 contains 13 residues. V lost 6 bases and J 6 bases, leaving 14 bases between the germline ends. The CDR3 region is CASRDRGAAEAFF. Written as DNA, the CDR3 is TGTGCCAGCAGAGACCGGGGGGCTGCTGAAGCTTTCTTT.

This clone has a handful of counts. The rearrangement uses TRBV5-8 and TRBJ1-5, with TRBD1 identical over 7 bases. The V gene end was trimmed by 0 bases and the J gene end by 5 bases; junction bases not matched to a gene: 2. CDR3 length: 14 amino acids. Germline V gene lookup returns CDR1 SGHTS and CDR2 YDEGEE. The CDR3 sequence: CASSLGDRDQPQHF. CDR3 nucleotide sequence: TGTGCCAGCAGCTTGGGTGACAGGGATCAGCCCCAGCATTTT.

V gene TRBV4-2 combines with J gene TRBJ2-7, with 8 positions matching TRBD2. Germline CDR1 and CDR2: LGHNA and YNFKEQ. Losses at the gene ends were 1 base for V and 2 bases for J; bases not matched to a gene: 10. The CDR3 extends over 17 amino acids. CDR3 in amino acids: CASSQALSGSFAYEQYF. The CDR3 DNA reads as TGTGCCAGCAGCCAAGCCTTGAGCGGGAGTTTCGCCTACGAGCAGTACTTC.

The count of this clone is one. This chain connects TRBV6-2 or TRBV6-3 to TRBJ2-7, with D possibly TRBD2 on 6 matching bases. Trimming stripped 2 bases from V and 0 bases from J, with 11 bases between. The germline gives CDR1 MNHEY, CDR2 SVGEGT. This CDR3 contains 15 residues. DNA of the CDR3: TGTGCCAGCAGTTACGTGCGGGATTACTCCTACGAGCAGTACTTC. Its protein is CASSYVRDYSYEQYF.

The chain recombines TRBV5-4 with TRBJ2-1, with 14 bases aligning to TRBD2. CDR1 and CDR2 (germline): SGHNT, YYREEE (reference sequence). The CDR3 is 14 residues long. V was pared by 8 bases and J by 15 bases, with 13 bases of the junction left unmatched. CDR3 loop: CASSPGLAGAGWFF. The CDR3 bases are TGTGCCAGTTCCCCGGGACTAGCGGGAGCGGGGTGGTTCTTC.

V and J are TRBV11-2 and TRBJ2-5; 12 nucleotides match TRBD1. Germline V gives CDR1 SGHAT, CDR2 FQNNGV. There are 16 residues in the CDR3. The V segment lost 7 bases and the J segment 4 bases; nucleotides outside the gene matches: 10. The CDR3 DNA reads as TGTGCCAGCACCCTCGCCGGGACAGGGGGCGGAGAGACCCAGTACTTC. Translating gives CASTLAGTGGGETQYF.

This sequence joins TRBV10-3 and TRBJ1-3; 8 bases align to TRBD1. The CDR3 totals 14 residues. V shed 4 bases and J 7 bases; nucleotides not matched to a gene: 6. Germline assignment: CDR1 ENHRY and CDR2 SYGVKD. DNA for the CDR3: TGTGCCATCAGTGGGACAGGGTCGTCGAACACCATATATTTT. Translating gives CAISGTGSSNTIYF.

The chain recombines TRBV29-1 with TRBJ1-4; D is unclear. The V end lost 4 bases, the J end lost 8 bases, and 14 bases lay between the germline ends. The CDR3 consists of 13 residues. From germline, CDR1 is SQVTM and CDR2 ANQGSEA. The CDR3, as DNA: TGCAGCGTTGTTAAGTCGGGATACGAAAAACTGTTTTTT. This codes for CSVVKSGYEKLFF.

The J gene is TRBJ2-7, the V gene TRBV5-6, with D possibly TRBD1 on 5 matching bases. The germline V gene encodes CDR1 SGHDT and CDR2 YYEEEE. CDR3 length equals 15 residues. The germline V and J ends were trimmed by 1 base and 5 bases, with 16 bases remaining between them. The CDR3 nucleotides are TGTGCCAGCAGCTTGAGGGCAGGGTCATGGGACGAGCAGTACTTC. As protein: CASSLRAGSWDEQYF. Full variable domain (remainder filled in from reference TRBV5-6 and TRBJ2-7): DAGVTQSPTHLIKTRGQQVTLRCSPKSGHDTVSWYQQALGQGPQFIFQYYEEEERQRGNFPDRFSGHQFPNYSSELNVNALLLGDSALYLCASSLRAGSWDEQYFGPGTRLTVT.

The chain recombines TRBV27 with TRBJ2-7; 7 bases are shared with TRBD1. The CDR3 length is 13 residues. V shed 4 bases, J shed 2 bases, and the junction held 2 bases outside the gene matches. CDR1 is MNHEY, CDR2 SMNVEV, per germline (reference sequence). The CDR3, as DNA: TGTGCCAGCAGTTCGGGACAGACCTACGAGCAGTACTTC. It encodes CASSSGQTYEQYF.